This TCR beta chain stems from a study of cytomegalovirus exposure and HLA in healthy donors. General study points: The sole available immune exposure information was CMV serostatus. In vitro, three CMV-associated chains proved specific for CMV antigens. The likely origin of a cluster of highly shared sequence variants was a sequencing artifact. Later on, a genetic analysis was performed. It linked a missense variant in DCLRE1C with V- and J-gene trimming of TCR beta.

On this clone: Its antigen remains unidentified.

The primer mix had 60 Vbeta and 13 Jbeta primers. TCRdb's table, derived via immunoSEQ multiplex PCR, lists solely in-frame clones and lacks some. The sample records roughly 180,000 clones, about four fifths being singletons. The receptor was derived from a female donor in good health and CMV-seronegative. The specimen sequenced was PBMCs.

The CDR3, as DNA: TGTGCCAGCAGCTTACTGCGGGGGAATAATGAGCAGTTCTTC. Translated: CASSLLRGNNEQFF. The rearrangement joins TRBV7-2 to TRBJ2-1, with TRBD2 matching 7 bases. The length of the CDR3 is 14 residues. The germline V gene encodes CDR1 SGHTA and CDR2 FQGNSA. V was pared by 2 bases and J by 7 bases, with 5 bases of the junction left unmatched.